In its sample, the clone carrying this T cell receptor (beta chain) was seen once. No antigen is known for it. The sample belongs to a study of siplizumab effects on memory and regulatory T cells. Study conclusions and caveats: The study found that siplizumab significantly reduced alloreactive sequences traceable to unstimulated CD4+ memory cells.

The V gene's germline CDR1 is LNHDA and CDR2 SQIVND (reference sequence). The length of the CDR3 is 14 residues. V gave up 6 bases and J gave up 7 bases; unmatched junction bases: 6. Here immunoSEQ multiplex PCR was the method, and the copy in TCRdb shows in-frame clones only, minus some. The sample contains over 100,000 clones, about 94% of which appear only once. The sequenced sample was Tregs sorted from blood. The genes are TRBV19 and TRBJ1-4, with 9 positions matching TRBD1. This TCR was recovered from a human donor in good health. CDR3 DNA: TGTGCCAGTAGACTGGGACAGGGCAGTGAAAAACTGTTTTTT. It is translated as CASRLGQGSEKLFF.